This T cell receptor beta chain was obtained from a study of cytomegalovirus exposure and HLA in healthy donors. Study-wide context: The roughly 120 validation repertoires matched the roughly 670 first-cohort repertoires in platform, a later analysis reported.

This CDR3 has 14 residues. The V gene lost 4 bases and the J gene lost 2 bases, with 9 bases spanning the gap. Germline V gene lookup returns CDR1 LNHNV and CDR2 YYDKDF (reference sequence). Regarding the study as a whole: The authors enumerated over 150 TCR beta chains as linked to cytomegalovirus. Within the approximately 130 validation repertoires, first-cohort TCR clusters tended to co-occur, according to a later analysis.

Assay: immunoSEQ multiplex PCR; the TCRdb copy retains only in-frame clones and omits some. The sample includes some 140,000 clones, about 80% of them seen just once. A remark on this clone: Its antigen remains unknown.

The chain employs TRBV15 and TRBJ1-5; D not certain. Material: PBMCs. This clonotype was sampled from a man younger than 45 in good health and CMV-seropositive. The CDR3 sequence is CATSTLLGNQPQHF. CDR3 nucleotides: TGTGCCACCAGCACACTTCTGGGCAATCAGCCCCAGCATTTT. Using reference TRBV15 and TRBJ1-5 for the parts outside the CDR3, the full variable domain is DAMVIQNPRYQVTQFGKPVTLSCSQTLNHNVMYWYQQKSSQAPKLLFHYYDKDFNNEADTPDNFQSRRPNTSFCFLDIRSPGLGDTAMYLCATSTLLGNQPQHFGDGTRLSIL.